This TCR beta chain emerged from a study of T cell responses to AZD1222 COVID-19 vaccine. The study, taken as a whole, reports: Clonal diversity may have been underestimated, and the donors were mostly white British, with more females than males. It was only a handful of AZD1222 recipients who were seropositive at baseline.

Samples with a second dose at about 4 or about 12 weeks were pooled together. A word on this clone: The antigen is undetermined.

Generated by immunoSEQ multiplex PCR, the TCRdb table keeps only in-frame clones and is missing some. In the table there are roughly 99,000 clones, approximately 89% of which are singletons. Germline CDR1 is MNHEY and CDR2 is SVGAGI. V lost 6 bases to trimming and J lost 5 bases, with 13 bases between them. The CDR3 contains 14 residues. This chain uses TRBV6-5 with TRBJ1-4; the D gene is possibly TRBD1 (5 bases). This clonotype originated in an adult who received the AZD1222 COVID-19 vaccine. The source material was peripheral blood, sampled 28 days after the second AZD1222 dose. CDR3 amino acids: CASRTGGVNEKLFF. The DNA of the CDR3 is TGTGCCAGCAGAACCGGGGGGGTGAATGAAAAACTGTTTTTT.